This is a list of T cell receptor beta chains from one sample in a study of blood T cell repertoires in COVID-19. The data were produced by immunoSEQ multiplex PCR, yet TCRdb's version contains in-frame clones alone and is incomplete. The sample has about 200,000 clones, around 87% seen once; the top ten hold roughly 25%. The sequenced sample was PBMCs or T cells enriched from blood (not recorded which). The origin of the receptors is a woman aged 40 to 50 in a cohort exposed to, infected with or recovered from COVID-19 (not recorded which). CDR3s include the opening cysteine and the closing phenylalanine or tryptophan. The D gene is left open where the match is weak. A row's size may be missing; if present it is once, few, many or a size class.

d_call	clone_size	v_call	j_call	cdr3_nt	cdr3_aa
TRBD1	-	TRBV14	TRBJ1-1	TGTGCCAGCAGCCACCTCTTGGGACAGGGGGATCTGGCTTTCTTT	CASSHLLGQGDLAFF
-	-	TRBV6-4	TRBJ1-2	TGTGCCAGCAGGGGGGCAGCTTATGGCTACACCTTC	CASRGAAYGYTF
TRBD2	-	TRBV4-1	TRBJ2-2	TGCGCCAGCAGCCAAGCGACTAGCGGGAGGAGGGACACCGGGGAGCTGTTTTTT	CASSQATSGRRDTGELFF
-	-	TRBV4-1	TRBJ2-7	TGCGCCAGCAGCCAAGATTCGAACAGGCCCTACTACGAGCAGTACTTC	CASSQDSNRPYYEQYF
TRBD1	once	TRBV13	TRBJ2-4	TGTGCCAGCAGCGGGCAGGGGGCTAGGGCCAAAAACATTCAGTACTTC	CASSGQGARAKNIQYF
TRBD1	-	TRBV15	TRBJ2-7	TGTGCCACCAGCAGAGATTCGTCGGGACAGGGGAAATACGAGCAGTACTTC	CATSRDSSGQGKYEQYF
TRBD1	-	TRBV3-1/TRBV3-2	TRBJ1-1	TGTGCCAGCAGCACCCTCCCGGACAGGGGGACTGAAGCTTTCTTT	CASSTLPDRGTEAFF
-	-	TRBV6-5	TRBJ2-3	TGTGCCAGCAACCAAAAAACTAGCACAGATACGCAGTATTTT	CASNQKTSTDTQYF
-	-	TRBV6-2/TRBV6-3	TRBJ1-1	TGTGCCAGCAGTTTTGGAGTGTCTGAAGCTTTCTTT	CASSFGVSEAFF
TRBD2	-	TRBV25-1	TRBJ2-3	TGTGCCAGCAGTGAGGCGGGGGGCAGGGATACGCAGTATTTT	CASSEAGGRDTQYF
-	-	TRBV7-2	TRBJ1-1	TGTGCCAGCATCCTTAGAGGCGGTGCGAACACTGAAGCTTTCTTT	CASILRGGANTEAFF
-	-	TRBV20-1	TRBJ2-5	TGCAGTGCTAGTACGGGGGGCAGGGAGACCCAGTACTTC	CSASTGGRETQYF
-	many	TRBV18	TRBJ1-4	TGTGCCAGCTCACCACAGTCGGGGGGCGCTTTGAAACTGTTTTTT	CASSPQSGGALKLFF
-	-	TRBV14	TRBJ1-3	TGTGCCAGCAGCCAAGACGCTAACGAGTGGTCAAACACCATATATTTT	CASSQDANEWSNTIYF
-	once	TRBV4-3	TRBJ1-6	TGCGCCAGCAGCCAAGACCCACAGGTTAATTCACCCCTCCACTTT	CASSQDPQVNSPLHF
TRBD1	-	TRBV2	TRBJ1-6	TGTGCCAGCCTATTTGACAGGGGGCTAAATTCACCCCTCCACTTT	CASLFDRGLNSPLHF
-	-	TRBV7-9	TRBJ1-3	TGTGCCAGCAGCTCCCCATACCCGGGTTCCAAGAGCTCTGGAAACACCATATATTTT	CASSSPYPGSKSSGNTIYF
-	-	TRBV12-3/TRBV12-4	TRBJ2-7	TGTGCCAGCAGTTCGTTTTACGAGCAGTACTTC	CASSSFYEQYF
-	few	TRBV13	TRBJ2-5	TGTGCCAGCAGCACGAGCGGCCAAGAGACCCAGTACTTC	CASSTSGQETQYF
TRBD1	-	TRBV7-9	TRBJ1-2	TGTGCCAGCAGCCCACTCGGGGGACAGGGCTATGGCTACACCTTC	CASSPLGGQGYGYTF
TRBD2	-	TRBV19	TRBJ2-2	TGTGCCAGTGCCCTCGGACTAGCGGATAGCACCGGGGAGCTGTTTTTT	CASALGLADSTGELFF
-	-	TRBV19	TRBJ1-2	TGTGCCAGTTCTTTCCCTACCGGGACATCCTATGGCTACACCTTC	CASSFPTGTSYGYTF
-	-	TRBV28	TRBJ1-6	TGTGCCAGCAGTTTCAGGATTTCACCCCTCCACTTT	CASSFRISPLHF
-	few	TRBV6-5	TRBJ1-1	TGTGCCAGCAGGGGACTTGAAGCTTTCTTT	CASRGLEAFF
TRBD1	-	TRBV3-1/TRBV3-2	TRBJ1-5	TGTGCCAGCAGCCAAGGACAGGGTAATCAGCCCCAGCATTTT	CASSQGQGNQPQHF
-	-	TRBV27	TRBJ1-4	TGTGCCAGCAGTCTGTCATCGAAGCTTAATGAAAAACTGTTTTTT	CASSLSSKLNEKLFF
TRBD2	-	TRBV27	TRBJ2-2	TGTGCCAGCAGTTCTAGCGGGAACACCGGGGAGCTGTTTTTT	CASSSSGNTGELFF
-	-	TRBV24-1	TRBJ2-1	TGTGCCACCCAGGACAGCTCCTACAATGAGCAGTTCTTC	CATQDSSYNEQFF
-	-	TRBV24-1	TRBJ2-3	TGTGCCACCACCCCAGAGGGCACAGATACGCAGTATTTT	CATTPEGTDTQYF
TRBD2	-	TRBV4-2	TRBJ2-7	TGTGCCAGCAGCCAAGAATCCGGGACTAGCTCCTACGAGCAGTACTTC	CASSQESGTSSYEQYF
TRBD1	-	TRBV7-9	TRBJ1-2	TGTGCCAGCATCGATGGGAACAGGGGCCAGCCTGGCTACACCTTC	CASIDGNRGQPGYTF
-	-	TRBV6-5	TRBJ1-3	TGTGCCAGCAGAACAGGGAGAGGAAACACCATATATTTT	CASRTGRGNTIYF
-	-	TRBV7-2	TRBJ2-7	TGTGCCAGCAGCTTAGGAGGCTACTCCTACGAGCAGTACTTC	CASSLGGYSYEQYF
TRBD2	-	TRBV11-2	TRBJ2-3	TGTGCCAGCAGCTTGGGACTAGCGGGGTCCGGCACAGATACGCAGTATTTT	CASSLGLAGSGTDTQYF
-	-	TRBV6-4	TRBJ2-1	TGTGCCAGCAGTGAAGCACAGGGGGGGCCCTACAATGAGCAGTTCTTC	CASSEAQGGPYNEQFF
-	-	TRBV19	TRBJ1-1	TGTGCCAGTAAAGGGGGCACTGAAGCTTTCTTT	CASKGGTEAFF
TRBD2	-	TRBV3-1/TRBV3-2	TRBJ2-1	TGTGCCAGCAGCCAAGGGGTCCTAGCGGGGTCCCACAATGAGCAGTTCTTC	CASSQGVLAGSHNEQFF
-	-	TRBV4-1	TRBJ2-1	TGCGCCAGCAGCCAAGATTATGCTAGCAACTCCTACAATGAGCAGTTCTTC	CASSQDYASNSYNEQFF
-	once	TRBV10-2	TRBJ1-1	TGCGCCAGCAGTGAGTCGAGGGAGCATACACAGGCTTTCTTT	CASSESREHTQAFF
-	-	TRBV5-4	TRBJ1-1	TGTGCCAGCAGCTTGGGGGGACATTTCCCAGGGAATGAAGCTTTCTTT	CASSLGGHFPGNEAFF
-	-	TRBV19	TRBJ1-2	TGTGCCAGTACCACGAGTTCAGGGAACAACTATGGCTACACCTTC	CASTTSSGNNYGYTF
-	-	TRBV29-1	TRBJ2-1	TGCAGCGTTGCAGCAGGGGGGTCCTACAATGAGCAGTTCTTC	CSVAAGGSYNEQFF
-	-	TRBV11-3	TRBJ1-1	TGTGCCAGCAGCATACACGGGGTCACTGAAGCTTTCTTT	CASSIHGVTEAFF
-	-	TRBV27	TRBJ2-7	TGTGCCAGCAGGGCCACAGGGAGGGCCTACGAGCAGTACTTC	CASRATGRAYEQYF
TRBD1	-	TRBV7-9	TRBJ1-2	TGTGCCAGCAGCTTAGAAATAGGGCAGGGGGACGGCTACACCTTC	CASSLEIGQGDGYTF
-	-	TRBV19	TRBJ2-1	TGTGCCAGTAGTATGCGGGAAGGGTTCTACAATGAGCAGTTCTTC	CASSMREGFYNEQFF
TRBD1	-	TRBV11-2	TRBJ1-1	TGTGCCAGCAGCTTAGCTGGGGCGGGCAGGGGGTACACTGAAGCTTTCTTT	CASSLAGAGRGYTEAFF
TRBD1	few	TRBV19	TRBJ1-2	TGTGCCAGTAGTATAGGGGACAGTAACTATGGCTACACCTTC	CASSIGDSNYGYTF
TRBD2	-	TRBV6-1	TRBJ2-1	TGTGCCAGCAGTGAAGTCACTAGCGGGGGGTACACCTACAATGAGCAGTTCTTC	CASSEVTSGGYTYNEQFF
-	-	TRBV21-1	TRBJ1-1	TGTGCCAGCATCCCAGGGACAGGGGATATACTGATGAACACTGAAGCTTTCTTT	CASIPGTGDILMNTEAFF
-	-	TRBV5-1	TRBJ1-2	TGCGCCAGCAGCTTGGAAGCAGGATCGGTCTATGGCTACACCTTC	CASSLEAGSVYGYTF
-	-	TRBV18	TRBJ1-3	TGTGCCAGCTCACCCAAGCTACTGGTCTACTCTGGAAACACCATATATTTT	CASSPKLLVYSGNTIYF
TRBD1	-	TRBV19	TRBJ2-7	TGTGCCAGTAGTCAGACGGGACAGAGTTCCTACGAGCAGTACTTC	CASSQTGQSSYEQYF
TRBD1	-	TRBV19	TRBJ1-2	TGTGCCAGCACATTCCAGGGGGCGCAAGGCTACACCTTC	CASTFQGAQGYTF
TRBD1	-	TRBV9	TRBJ1-1	TGTGCCAGCAGCGTAGAACCGACAGGGAAAATTGAAGCTTTCTTT	CASSVEPTGKIEAFF
TRBD2	-	TRBV9	TRBJ2-3	TGTGCCAGCAGCGTAGAAACTAGCGGGACAGATACGCAGTATTTT	CASSVETSGTDTQYF
-	-	TRBV4-1	TRBJ2-5	TGCGCCAGCAGCCAAGAAGGGGGATTCAAGGAGACCCAGTACTTC	CASSQEGGFKETQYF
-	-	TRBV7-8	TRBJ2-2	TGTGCCAGCAGCACCCGGGCGGGGTTACCTCGCAACACCGGGGAGCTGTTTTTT	CASSTRAGLPRNTGELFF
-	-	TRBV5-1	TRBJ2-7	TGCGCCAGCAGCAGACGGCCGGGGGTCGACGAGCAGTACTTC	CASSRRPGVDEQYF
TRBD1	-	TRBV9	TRBJ2-7	TGTGCCAGCAGCTCTAACCGGGACAGGGGGTACGAGCAGTACTTC	CASSSNRDRGYEQYF